This is a list of T cell receptor beta chains from one sample in a study of T cells in tuberculosis. Using immunoSEQ multiplex PCR, the repertoire was profiled, and TCRdb retains in-frame clones only, with some absent. The table lists under 40,000 clones, roughly 94% of them singletons, with about 7.8% in the top ten. Input material: PBMCs. These receptors were collected from a donor under 30 with latent tuberculosis or without tuberculosis infection. CDR3s include the opening cysteine and the closing phenylalanine or tryptophan. A D gene is named only where the DNA matches it firmly. Clone size is stated in some rows and not others, as once, few, many or a class when expanded.

size: -
V: TRBV4-2
J: TRBJ2-1
D: TRBD1
CDR3: CASSRGQGAYNEQFF
DNA: TGTGCCAGCAGCCGGGGACAGGGGGCTTACAATGAGCAGTTCTTC

size: -
V: TRBV29-1
J: TRBJ2-7
D: -
CDR3: CSVERSSDEQYF
DNA: TGCAGCGTTGAAAGGTCTAGCGACGAGCAGTACTTC

size: -
V: TRBV9
J: TRBJ2-5
D: -
CDR3: CASSVGGTQYF
DNA: TGTGCCAGCAGCGTAGGCGGGACCCAGTACTTC

size: -
V: TRBV7-2
J: TRBJ2-5
D: TRBD1
CDR3: CASSSQGVQETQYF
DNA: TGTGCCAGCAGCTCGCAGGGGGTACAAGAGACCCAGTACTTC

size: few
V: TRBV7-9
J: TRBJ1-1
D: -
CDR3: CASSLVKPGDTEAFF
DNA: TGTGCCAGCAGCTTAGTGAAACCGGGGGACACTGAAGCTTTCTTT

size: -
V: TRBV9
J: TRBJ2-7
D: TRBD2
CDR3: CASSVAPSGAYEQYF
DNA: TGTGCCAGCAGCGTAGCTCCTAGCGGGGCCTACGAGCAGTACTTC

size: -
V: TRBV28
J: TRBJ1-5
D: -
CDR3: CASSHGLSYDQPQHF
DNA: TGTGCCAGCAGCCACGGGTTGTCATACGATCAGCCCCAGCATTTT

size: -
V: TRBV7-6
J: TRBJ2-1
D: -
CDR3: CASSLVAERGEQFF
DNA: TGTGCCAGCAGCTTAGTAGCGGAGAGGGGTGAGCAGTTCTTC

size: -
V: TRBV18
J: TRBJ2-7
D: TRBD1
CDR3: CASSANRGREQYF
DNA: TGTGCCAGCTCAGCTAACAGGGGGCGTGAGCAGTACTTC

size: -
V: TRBV7-3
J: TRBJ2-1
D: TRBD2
CDR3: CASSLISGRAGEQFF
DNA: TGTGCCAGCAGCTTAATTAGCGGGAGGGCCGGTGAGCAGTTCTTC

size: few
V: TRBV5-1
J: TRBJ1-4
D: -
CDR3: CASSPVGGNEKLFF
DNA: TGCGCCAGCAGCCCCGTCGGGGGGAACGAAAAACTGTTTTTT

size: -
V: TRBV14
J: TRBJ1-1
D: -
CDR3: CASSQQVQIITEAFF
DNA: TGTGCCAGCAGCCAACAGGTGCAGATTATCACTGAAGCTTTCTTT

size: -
V: TRBV28
J: TRBJ2-7
D: -
CDR3: CASSFLAGTYEQYF
DNA: TGTGCCAGCAGTTTCCTGGCAGGGACCTACGAGCAGTACTTC

size: once
V: TRBV5-4
J: TRBJ1-2
D: TRBD1
CDR3: CASSLGGTGYGYTF
DNA: TGTGCCAGCAGCTTGGGGGGGACAGGGTATGGCTACACCTTC

size: -
V: TRBV27
J: TRBJ1-2
D: TRBD1
CDR3: CASRPQGAQYGYTF
DNA: TGTGCCAGCAGACCCCAGGGGGCACAATATGGCTACACCTTC

size: -
V: TRBV29-1
J: TRBJ1-2
D: -
CDR3: CSATTERNYGYTF
DNA: TGCAGCGCCACGACAGAACGTAACTATGGCTACACCTTC

size: once
V: TRBV27
J: TRBJ2-1
D: TRBD2
CDR3: CASLGSSSGRLGLQFF
DNA: TGTGCCAGCCTAGGGTCGTCTAGCGGGAGATTGGGTTTGCAGTTCTTC

size: once
V: TRBV5-1
J: TRBJ2-3
D: TRBD1
CDR3: CASSLQGASDTQYF
DNA: TGCGCCAGCAGCTTGCAGGGGGCTTCAGATACGCAGTATTTT

size: -
V: TRBV11-3
J: TRBJ2-1
D: TRBD2
CDR3: CASSFSAGAPQFF
DNA: TGTGCCAGCAGCTTTTCTGCGGGAGCTCCGCAGTTCTTC

size: -
V: TRBV4-1
J: TRBJ2-1
D: TRBD2
CDR3: CASSQDLREGEFF
DNA: TGCGCCAGCAGCCAAGATTTGCGGGAGGGCGAGTTCTTC

size: -
V: TRBV6-4
J: TRBJ1-2
D: TRBD1
CDR3: CASRPTGGDGYTF
DNA: TGTGCCAGCAGGCCGACAGGGGGCGATGGCTACACCTTC

size: -
V: TRBV6-5
J: TRBJ1-3
D: -
CDR3: CASRSMRGRNTIYF
DNA: TGTGCCAGCAGATCTATGCGGGGACGAAACACCATATATTTT

size: -
V: TRBV29-1
J: TRBJ2-2
D: -
CDR3: CSAHPRDSTNGIANTGELFF
DNA: TGCAGCGCACACCCGCGGGACAGCACAAACGGAATAGCGAACACCGGGGAGCTGTTTTTT

size: once
V: TRBV7-7
J: TRBJ2-7
D: TRBD1
CDR3: CASSLDRGNEQYF
DNA: TGTGCTAGCAGCTTGGACAGGGGAAACGAGCAGTACTTC

size: -
V: TRBV29-1
J: TRBJ2-1
D: -
CDR3: CSVGPVGANEQFF
DNA: TGCAGCGTTGGCCCCGTGGGAGCCAATGAGCAGTTCTTC

size: -
V: TRBV5-1
J: TRBJ2-3
D: -
CDR3: CASSFRETDTQYF
DNA: TGCGCCAGCAGCTTCAGGGAAACAGATACGCAGTATTTT

size: -
V: TRBV5-1
J: TRBJ2-7
D: -
CDR3: CASSFGAPYEQYF
DNA: TGCGCCAGCAGCTTTGGGGCTCCCTACGAGCAGTACTTC

size: -
V: TRBV4-2
J: TRBJ2-3
D: -
CDR3: CASSQGVSGADTQYF
DNA: TGTGCCAGCAGCCAAGGCGTTAGCGGAGCAGATACGCAGTATTTT

size: -
V: TRBV30
J: TRBJ2-3
D: -
CDR3: CAWSPRNTQYF
DNA: TGTGCCTGGAGCCCGAGGAATACGCAGTATTTT

size: -
V: TRBV27
J: TRBJ2-7
D: -
CDR3: CASGLRVYEQYF
DNA: TGTGCCAGCGGACTTAGGGTCTACGAGCAGTACTTC

size: -
V: TRBV11-2
J: TRBJ2-7
D: -
CDR3: CASRVPFVGDYEQYF
DNA: TGTGCCAGCAGGGTACCCTTTGTCGGGGACTACGAGCAGTACTTC

size: -
V: TRBV14
J: TRBJ1-2
D: TRBD1
CDR3: CASSQEGPRDRERDGYTF
DNA: TGTGCCAGCAGCCAAGAAGGCCCCCGGGACAGGGAGAGGGATGGCTACACCTTC

size: -
V: TRBV5-1
J: TRBJ1-2
D: TRBD1
CDR3: CATQAGTGSSGYTF
DNA: TGCGCCACCCAGGCCGGGACAGGGTCATCTGGCTACACCTTC

size: -
V: TRBV9
J: TRBJ2-3
D: -
CDR3: CASSPRYGGPAADTQYF
DNA: TGTGCCAGCAGCCCCCGATACGGAGGGCCCGCGGCAGATACGCAGTATTTT

size: -
V: TRBV27
J: TRBJ2-7
D: TRBD1
CDR3: CASSFGGGTGIHEQYF
DNA: TGTGCCAGCTCGTTTGGGGGAGGGACAGGGATACACGAGCAGTACTTC

size: -
V: TRBV10-3
J: TRBJ2-7
D: -
CDR3: CAISENPGGGYEQYF
DNA: TGTGCCATCAGTGAAAACCCCGGCGGAGGGTACGAGCAGTACTTC

size: -
V: TRBV15
J: TRBJ1-1
D: -
CDR3: CATSNGIEAFF
DNA: TGTGCCACCAGCAACGGGATTGAAGCTTTCTTT

size: -
V: TRBV7-9
J: TRBJ1-1
D: TRBD1
CDR3: CASSAGEDRVTEAFF
DNA: TGTGCCAGCAGCGCGGGAGAGGACAGGGTTACTGAAGCTTTCTTT

size: -
V: TRBV27
J: TRBJ2-7
D: -
CDR3: CASSLSRIKRSEQYF
DNA: TGTGCCAGCAGTTTATCGCGAATCAAGAGGTCCGAGCAGTACTTC

size: once
V: TRBV14
J: TRBJ2-1
D: -
CDR3: CASSLKWRENNEQFF
DNA: TGTGCCAGCAGCCTGAAATGGAGGGAGAACAATGAGCAGTTCTTC

size: -
V: TRBV2
J: TRBJ1-1
D: TRBD1
CDR3: CASSFFTGVGGGTEAFF
DNA: TGTGCCAGCAGTTTTTTTACAGGGGTAGGAGGAGGCACTGAAGCTTTCTTT

size: -
V: TRBV7-9
J: TRBJ2-7
D: -
CDR3: CASSDEFYEQYF
DNA: TGTGCCAGCAGCGATGAGTTCTACGAGCAGTACTTC

size: -
V: TRBV28
J: TRBJ2-2
D: -
CDR3: CASSFQGLRTGELFF
DNA: TGTGCCAGCAGTTTCCAGGGGCTAAGGACCGGGGAGCTGTTTTTT

size: once
V: TRBV2
J: TRBJ2-7
D: TRBD1
CDR3: CASRTGKRYEQYF
DNA: TGTGCCAGCCGGACAGGGAAACGGTACGAGCAGTACTTC